This T cell receptor (beta chain) was recorded in a study of T-cell reconstitution after alpha-beta-depleted transplantation in children. The table lists this clonotype with many counts. The library targeted TCRbeta and was prepared with unique molecular identifiers. TCRdb re-analysed the PCR reads in MiXCR, keeping a single row per CDR3 protein. This sample carries about 360,000 distinct CDR3 sequences, 10% to 15% of them seen once, and the ten largest clones take approximately 4.3%. V was clipped by 0 bases and J by 8 bases; unmatched bases: 6. The CDR3 spans 15 residues. Germline V gene data show CDR1 as LGHNA and CDR2 as YSLEER.

Sequences were derived from PBMCs, sampled from the stem cell graft. This chain links TRBV4-3 with TRBJ1-2, with 10 bases fitting TRBD1. The source is a human donor who donated a stem cell graft to a child with Fanconi anemia. The CDR3 nucleotides are TGCGCCAGCAGCCAAGATACCGGGACAGGGGAAGGCTACACCTTC. It yields the protein CASSQDTGTGEGYTF.